The 10 T cell receptor beta chains listed next were all sequenced from one sample in a study of neoadjuvant nivolumab and ipilimumab in lung cancer. The assay was immunoSEQ multiplex PCR, and TCRdb's table has in-frame clones only and misses some. The sample holds some 27,000 clones; roughly 80% are singletons and the top ten take roughly 6.2%. The starting material was peripheral blood, obtained before neoadjuvant nivolumab, alone or with ipilimumab. Source of these receptors: an adult with non-small cell lung cancer.

The V and J genes are TRBV11-1 and TRBJ1-2; D gene unclear. Per germline, CDR1 SGHAT and CDR2 FQDESV (reference sequence). V gave up 1 base and J gave up 2 bases, with 8 bases separating them. The length of the CDR3 is 14 residues. The CDR3 nucleotides are TGTGCCAGCAGCTTAGAGACCGCGAACTATGGCTACACCTTC. This encodes CASSLETANYGYTF.

The chain uses TRBV9 and TRBJ2-6; tentatively, D is TRBD1 (6 bases). CDR3 length: 13 amino acids. Trimming left V 6 bases short and J 2 bases short, with 6 bases between. Per germline, CDR1 SGDLS and CDR2 YYNGEE. The CDR3 coding sequence is TGTGCCAGCAACAGGGCTGGGGCCAACGTCCTGACTTTC. Protein product: CASNRAGANVLTF.

The rearrangement links TRBV19 to TRBJ2-7; possibly TRBD1 or TRBD2 for D (5 bases each). Germline CDR1 and CDR2: LNHDA and SQIVND (reference sequence). Trimming left V 5 bases short and J 6 bases short, with 11 bases between. The CDR3 totals 12 residues. CDR3 loop: CASSGWDGEQYF. The CDR3 DNA follows: TGTGCCAGTAGTGGTTGGGACGGCGAGCAGTACTTC.

This clone appeared a few times. The chain recombines TRBV4-3 with TRBJ2-7; D is ambiguous. The length of the CDR3 is 15 residues. Germline assignment: CDR1 LGHNA and CDR2 YSLEER. Trimming left V 4 bases short and J 1 base short, with 14 bases between. The CDR3 DNA reads TGCGCCAGCAGCCCAGGTTGGACGGCGTCCTACGAGCAGTACTTC. Its protein product is CASSPGWTASYEQYF.

The chain joins TRBV9 to TRBJ1-1; 10 bases agree with TRBD1. The V segment lost 0 bases and the J segment 1 base; nucleotides outside the gene matches: 3. The CDR3 is 16 amino acids. Germline CDR1 SGDLS, CDR2 YYNGEE. In DNA form, the CDR3 reads TGTGCCAGCAGCGTAGCGGGACAGGGGAAGAACACTGAAGCTTTCTTT. Protein product: CASSVAGQGKNTEAFF.

J is TRBJ2-7 and V is TRBV19; possibly TRBD1 for D (6 bases). The V end was cut by 4 bases, the J end by 5 bases, with 9 bases between. The CDR3 totals 12 residues. The germline CDR1 and CDR2 sequences are LNHDA and SQIVND (reference sequence). The CDR3 here is CASSRAGDEQYF. The CDR3, as DNA: TGTGCCAGTAGTAGAGCAGGGGACGAGCAGTACTTC. The complete variable domain, with remaining parts taken from reference TRBV19 and TRBJ2-7, reads DGGITQSPKYLFRKEGQNVTLSCEQNLNHDAMYWYRQDPGQGLRLIYYSQIVNDFQKGDIAEGYSVSREKKESFPLTVTSAQKNPTAFYLCASSRAGDEQYFGPGTRLTVT.

The CDR3 is CASSEWGQNLYSNQPQHF. The DNA of the CDR3 is TGTGCCAGCAGTGAGTGGGGACAGAACCTTTATAGCAATCAGCCCCAGCATTTT. The rearrangement uses TRBV2 and TRBJ1-5; 7 nucleotides match TRBD1. The germline V gene encodes CDR1 SNHLY and CDR2 FYNNEI. V lost 3 bases and J lost 0; bases outside the gene matches: 11. CDR3 length equals 18 residues.

This chain links TRBV6-1 with TRBJ1-2; 8 positions match TRBD1. The V segment lost 4 bases and the J segment 5 bases; nucleotides outside the gene matches: 6. CDR1 is MNHNS and CDR2 is SASEGT in the germline V gene. This CDR3 has 14 amino acids. CDR3 sequence (DNA): TGTGCCAGCAGTGGGGACAGGTCGGTTTATGGCTACACCTTC. Its protein product is CASSGDRSVYGYTF.

This clone was counted a few times. This chain uses TRBV15 with TRBJ1-5; D not certain. This CDR3 comprises 13 residues. Germline-derived CDR1 and CDR2 are LNHNV and YYDKDF (reference sequence). Trimming removed 3 bases from V and 4 bases from J, with 7 bases in between. The CDR3: CATSRSRNQPQHF. The CDR3 DNA reads TGTGCCACCAGCAGGTCCAGGAATCAGCCCCAGCATTTT.

The genes are TRBV18 and TRBJ1-5; perhaps TRBD1 as D (6 bases). The CDR3 length is 16 residues. Per the germline V gene, CDR1 is KGHSH and CDR2 is LQKENI. The germline V and J ends were trimmed by 2 bases and 3 bases, with 14 bases remaining between them. CDR3: CASSPRGGSDNQPQHF. The CDR3 DNA reads TGTGCCAGCTCACCAAGAGGGGGAAGCGACAATCAGCCCCAGCATTTT. The full variable domain, rest sourced from reference TRBV18 and TRBJ1-5, is NAGVMQNPRHLVRRRGQEARLRCSPMKGHSHVYWYRQLPEEGLKFMVYLQKENIIDESGMPKERFSAEFPKEGPSILRIQQVVRGDSAAYFCASSPRGGSDNQPQHFGDGTRLSIL.